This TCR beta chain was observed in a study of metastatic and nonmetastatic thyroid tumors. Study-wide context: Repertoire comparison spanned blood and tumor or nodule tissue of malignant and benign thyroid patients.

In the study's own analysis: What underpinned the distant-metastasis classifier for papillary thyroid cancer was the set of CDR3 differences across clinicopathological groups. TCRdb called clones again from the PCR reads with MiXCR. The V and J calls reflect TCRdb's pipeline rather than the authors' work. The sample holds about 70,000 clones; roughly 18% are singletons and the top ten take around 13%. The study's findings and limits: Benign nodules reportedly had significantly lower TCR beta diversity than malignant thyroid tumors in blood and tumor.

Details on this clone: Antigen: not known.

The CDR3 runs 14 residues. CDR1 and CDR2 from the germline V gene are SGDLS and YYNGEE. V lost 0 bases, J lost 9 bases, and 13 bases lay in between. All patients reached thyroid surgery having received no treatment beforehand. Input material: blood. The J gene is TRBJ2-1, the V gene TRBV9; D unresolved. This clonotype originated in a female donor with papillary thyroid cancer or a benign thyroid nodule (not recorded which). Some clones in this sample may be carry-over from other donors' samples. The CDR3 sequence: CASSVDIHTGEQFF. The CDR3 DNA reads TGTGCCAGCAGCGTAGATATCCACACCGGTGAGCAGTTCTTC.